This T cell receptor (beta chain) appears in the sequencing data of a study of radiotherapy plus CTLA-4 blockade in lung cancer. Study-level background: Of all patients, approximately 17% responded objectively and about 30% showed disease control.

Germline assignment: CDR1 MGHRA and CDR2 YSYEKL. V lost 3 bases, J lost 9 bases, and 14 bases stayed unmatched. The CDR3 has 18 amino acids. Produced via immunoSEQ multiplex PCR; TCRdb's table is partial and in-frame only. The repertoire has 30,000 to 40,000 clones, 60% to 80% of them found once; the top ten carry more than 4.5%. This sample comprised peripheral blood, obtained from a patient treated with radiotherapy plus ipilimumab. The chain is built from TRBV4-1 and TRBJ2-1; 13 bases fit TRBD2. This sequence originates from a human donor with non-small cell lung cancer whose response to radiotherapy plus ipilimumab could not be evaluated. The CDR3 DNA reads as TGCGCCAGCAGCCAGGCTGACGTGACTAGCGGGAGGATTAGTGAGCAGTTCTTC. It translates to CASSQADVTSGRISEQFF.